A selection of T cell receptor beta chains follows, all from one sample in a study of blood T cell repertoires in COVID-19. Sequencing used immunoSEQ multiplex PCR; TCRdb keeps in-frame clones, though not all of them. The profile shows around 200,000 clones, around 82% of them singletons. Sequenced input: peripheral blood. The receptors shown here come from a woman between 45 and 65 years old with acute or convalescent COVID-19. Both conserved end residues are part of each CDR3. Each record gives: D gene, V gene, clone size, J gene, CDR3 DNA, CDR3 protein. A D gene is named only where the DNA matches it firmly. Where a row states a size, it is once, few, many or the class of an expanded clone; other rows omit it.

TRBD1	TRBV3-1/TRBV3-2	-	TRBJ1-2	TGTGCCAGCAGCGACAGGGGCGGCTATGGCTACACCTTC	CASSDRGGYGYTF
TRBD2	TRBV9	once	TRBJ2-7	TGTGCCAGCAGCGTAGGGCTAGCGGGGAACACCTACGAGCAGTACTTC	CASSVGLAGNTYEQYF
-	TRBV18	-	TRBJ2-4	TGTGCCAGCTCACCACCAGACAGAGTAGCCAAAAACATTCAGTACTTC	CASSPPDRVAKNIQYF
-	TRBV5-1	-	TRBJ2-5	TGCGCCAGCAGCGCGTTCCCCGACAGGTACCAAGAGACCCAGTACTTC	CASSAFPDRYQETQYF
TRBD1	TRBV27	-	TRBJ1-1	TGTGCCAGCAGTTTCCAGGGGGGCACTGAAGCTTTCTTT	CASSFQGGTEAFF
-	TRBV18	-	TRBJ1-2	TGTGCCAGCTCACCTGGCAACTATGGCTACACCTTC	CASSPGNYGYTF
TRBD2	TRBV7-3	-	TRBJ2-1	TGTGCCAGCAGTCCATCCGGGACTAGCGACTACAATGAGCAGTTCTTC	CASSPSGTSDYNEQFF
TRBD2	TRBV27	-	TRBJ2-7	TGTGCCAGCAGTTTCCGGGGAGGGGAGGGACAGTACTTC	CASSFRGGEGQYF
-	TRBV5-1	-	TRBJ2-1	TGCGCCAGCAGCTTGGGGCAGGCCTCCTACAATGAGCAGTTCTTC	CASSLGQASYNEQFF
TRBD1	TRBV3-1/TRBV3-2	-	TRBJ2-2	TGTGCCAGCAGCACACAGGGGGCCGGGGAGCTGTTTTTT	CASSTQGAGELFF
-	TRBV3-1/TRBV3-2	-	TRBJ2-7	TGTGCCAGCAGCCAAGATCCAGAAAAAAACGAGCAGTACTTC	CASSQDPEKNEQYF
TRBD1	TRBV19	-	TRBJ1-1	TGTGCCAGTAGTATAAGGGGGCCTACTGAAGCTTTCTTT	CASSIRGPTEAFF
-	TRBV3-1/TRBV3-2	once	TRBJ2-5	TGTGCCAGCAGCCAATCTTGGGGGAGGGGGGAGACCCAGTACTTC	CASSQSWGRGETQYF
TRBD2	TRBV2	-	TRBJ2-2	TGTGCCAGCAGTGCGGGGGGGCTAGAAGGGGAGCTGTTTTTT	CASSAGGLEGELFF
TRBD1	TRBV11-2	-	TRBJ1-1	TGTGCCAGCAGCCTCCGGGACAGGGACACTGAAGCTTTCTTT	CASSLRDRDTEAFF
-	TRBV7-9	-	TRBJ1-5	TGTGCCAGCAGCTTAGGTACGGGGGTGGATCAGCCCCAGCATTTT	CASSLGTGVDQPQHF
TRBD2	TRBV6-1	-	TRBJ2-1	TGTGCCAGCAGTGCCCAGGGGACTAGCCGGAGCTCCTACAATGAGCAGTTCTTC	CASSAQGTSRSSYNEQFF
-	TRBV3-1/TRBV3-2	once	TRBJ1-3	TGTGCCAGCAGCCAAAGAGCCTACTCTGGAAACACCATATATTTT	CASSQRAYSGNTIYF
TRBD2	TRBV18	-	TRBJ2-7	TGTGCCAGCTCACCAACCTGGACTAGCGGGAGTATTTCCTACGAGCAGTACTTC	CASSPTWTSGSISYEQYF
-	TRBV6-6	few	TRBJ1-6	TGTGCCAGCAGTTACTCCGGTTCCGATTATTCACCCCTCCACTTT	CASSYSGSDYSPLHF
-	TRBV4-2	-	TRBJ1-1	TGTGCCAGCAGCCAAGAAATACGGGGAAGCACTGAAGCTTTCTTT	CASSQEIRGSTEAFF
TRBD2	TRBV18	-	TRBJ2-2	TGTGCCAGCTCACCCTGGACTAGCGATAACACCGGGGAGCTGTTTTTT	CASSPWTSDNTGELFF
TRBD2	TRBV7-2	once	TRBJ2-3	TGTGCCAGCAGCTTCGAGACTAGCGGGACTAGCACAGATACGCAGTATTTT	CASSFETSGTSTDTQYF
-	TRBV29-1	-	TRBJ2-5	TGCAGCGTTTTACTCCAGGGCGGCGAGACCCAGTACTTC	CSVLLQGGETQYF
-	TRBV28	few	TRBJ2-3	TGTGCCAGCAGTCACACCGGCATCCGGGGAGATACGCAGTATTTT	CASSHTGIRGDTQYF
-	TRBV6-5	-	TRBJ1-2	TGTGCCAGCAGTTGGCAGGGTGACTATGGCTACACCTTC	CASSWQGDYGYTF
-	TRBV7-3	-	TRBJ2-3	TGTGCCAGCAGCTTAAATTCCGGAGATACGCAGTATTTT	CASSLNSGDTQYF
-	TRBV3-1/TRBV3-2	-	TRBJ2-5	TGTGCCAGCAGCCGCAGCGGCCGCCAAGAGACCCAGTACTTC	CASSRSGRQETQYF
-	TRBV14	-	TRBJ1-1	TGTGCCAGCAGACTCAGCGTTATGAACACTGAAGCTTTCTTT	CASRLSVMNTEAFF
TRBD1	TRBV28	-	TRBJ2-1	TGTGCCAGCAGTTTAACCCCAGGGGGCTTTCGCAATGAGCAGTTCTTC	CASSLTPGGFRNEQFF
TRBD1	TRBV6-5	-	TRBJ2-7	TGTGCCAGCAGTAACCCGGGACAGCCATCCTACGAGCAGTACTTC	CASSNPGQPSYEQYF
-	TRBV12-3/TRBV12-4	many	TRBJ1-1	TGTGCCAGCAGTTCGCAGGGGAACACTGAAGCTTTCTTT	CASSSQGNTEAFF
TRBD1	TRBV12-5	-	TRBJ1-3	TGTGCTAGTGGATACGGACAGGGGGCGCGGGGAAACACCATATATTTT	CASGYGQGARGNTIYF
-	TRBV27	-	TRBJ2-6	TGTGCCAGCGGATGGGGCAGGACCTCTGGGGCCAACGTCCTGACTTTC	CASGWGRTSGANVLTF
-	TRBV6-5	once	TRBJ2-2	TGTGCCAGCAGTTTCATTCACAGGAACACCGGGGAGCTGTTTTTT	CASSFIHRNTGELFF
-	TRBV6-5	-	TRBJ2-7	TGTGCCAGCAGTTTCTACAGGAAACCCCACGAGCAGTACTTC	CASSFYRKPHEQYF
TRBD1	TRBV9	-	TRBJ2-5	TGTGCCAGCAGCCCTTCCGACAGGGGGTTCGAGACCCAGTACTTC	CASSPSDRGFETQYF